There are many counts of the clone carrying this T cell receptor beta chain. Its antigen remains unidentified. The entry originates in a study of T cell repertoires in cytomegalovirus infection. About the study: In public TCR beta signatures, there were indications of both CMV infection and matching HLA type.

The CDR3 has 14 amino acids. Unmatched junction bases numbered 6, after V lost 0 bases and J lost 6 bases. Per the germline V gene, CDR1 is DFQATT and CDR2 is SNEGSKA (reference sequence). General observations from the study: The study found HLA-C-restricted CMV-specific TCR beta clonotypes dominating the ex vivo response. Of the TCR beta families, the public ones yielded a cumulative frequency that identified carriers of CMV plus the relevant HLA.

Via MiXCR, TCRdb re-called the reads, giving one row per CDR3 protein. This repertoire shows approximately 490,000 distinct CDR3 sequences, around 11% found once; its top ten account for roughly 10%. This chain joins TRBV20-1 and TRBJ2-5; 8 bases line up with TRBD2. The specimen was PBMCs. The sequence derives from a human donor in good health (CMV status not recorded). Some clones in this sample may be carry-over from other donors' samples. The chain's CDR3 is CSARDGREGQTQYF. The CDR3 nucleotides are TGCAGTGCTAGAGATGGACGGGAGGGTCAGACCCAGTACTTC.